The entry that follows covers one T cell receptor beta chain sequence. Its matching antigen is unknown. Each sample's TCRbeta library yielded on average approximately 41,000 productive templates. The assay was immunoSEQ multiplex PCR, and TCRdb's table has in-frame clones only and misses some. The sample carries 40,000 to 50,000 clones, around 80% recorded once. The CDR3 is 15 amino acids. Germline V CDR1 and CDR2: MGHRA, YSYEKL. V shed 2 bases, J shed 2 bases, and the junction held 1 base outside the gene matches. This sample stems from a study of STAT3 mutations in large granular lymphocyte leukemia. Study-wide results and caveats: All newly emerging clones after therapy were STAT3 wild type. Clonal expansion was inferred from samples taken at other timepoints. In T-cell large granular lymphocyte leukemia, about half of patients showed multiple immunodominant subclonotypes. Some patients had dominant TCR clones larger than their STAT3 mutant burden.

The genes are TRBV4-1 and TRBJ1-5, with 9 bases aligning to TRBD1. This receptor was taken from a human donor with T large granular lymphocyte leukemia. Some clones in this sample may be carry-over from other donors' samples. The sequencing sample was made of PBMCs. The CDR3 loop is CASSQRDRGNQPQHF. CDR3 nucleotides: TGCGCCAGCAGCCAACGGGACAGGGGCAATCAGCCCCAGCATTTT.